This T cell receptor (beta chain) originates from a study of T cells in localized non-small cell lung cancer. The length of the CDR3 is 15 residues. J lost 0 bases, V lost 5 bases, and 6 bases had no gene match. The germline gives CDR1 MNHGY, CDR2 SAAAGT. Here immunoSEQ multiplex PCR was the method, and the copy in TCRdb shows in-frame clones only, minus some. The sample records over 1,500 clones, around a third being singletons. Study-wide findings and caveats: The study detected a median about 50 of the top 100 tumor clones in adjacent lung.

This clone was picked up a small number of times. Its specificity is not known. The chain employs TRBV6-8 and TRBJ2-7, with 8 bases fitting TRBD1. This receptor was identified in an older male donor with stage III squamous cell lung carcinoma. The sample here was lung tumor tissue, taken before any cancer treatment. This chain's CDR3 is CASSDRGDSSYEQYF. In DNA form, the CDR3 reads TGTGCCAGCAGTGACAGGGGCGACAGCTCCTACGAGCAGTACTTC.